The 9 T cell receptor beta chains presented below share a single source sample, sequenced in a study of shared clonotypes between healthy human individuals. Profiling relied on immunoSEQ multiplex PCR, and the TCRdb table lists in-frame clones only, not all of them. The repertoire holds millions of clones, with over 85% as singletons. The material sequenced was naive CD4+ T cells sorted from blood. Subset reported: CD45RA+ positively selected. These receptor sequences come from a man aged 18 to 29 in good health.

The genes are TRBV6-5 and TRBJ1-5; 9 nucleotides match TRBD1. Germline CDR1 reads MNHEY; CDR2 reads SVGAGI. V shed 4 bases and J 9 bases; nucleotides not matched to a gene: 13. CDR3 length equals 16 residues. CDR3 sequence (DNA): TGTGCCAGCAGTTCCAAGACAGGGGGACTAGGTCGGCCCCAGCATTTT. Its protein is CASSSKTGGLGRPQHF.

The rearrangement uses TRBV21-1 and TRBJ2-2; TRBD2, the D gene given by the table, was not confirmed from the DNA. TRBV21-1 is recorded as a pseudogene. The CDR3 is 16 residues long. CDR3 DNA: TGTGCCAGCAGCAAAGAGTCAGGACGGGGCACCGGGGAGCTGTTTTTT. Protein product: CASSKESGRGTGELFF.

As concerns this clone: Other DNA sequences of this sample code for an identical CDR3. The J gene is TRBJ2-7, the V gene TRBV28, with 8 nucleotides matching TRBD1. Germline lookup yields CDR1 MDHEN and CDR2 SYDVKM. The CDR3 sequence is 14 residues long. V dropped 4 bases and J dropped 4; count of bases not matched to a gene: 6. CDR3 DNA sequence: TGTGCCAGCAGTTCCCCAGGGGGCAGGTACGAGCAGTACTTC. Protein product: CASSSPGGRYEQYF.

V usage is TRBV4-3 and J usage is TRBJ2-3; 8 bases map to TRBD1. This CDR3 contains 20 residues. V lost 1 base, J lost 3 bases, and 18 bases stayed unmatched. Per the germline V gene, CDR1 is LGHNA and CDR2 is YSLEER. The CDR3 DNA follows: TGCGCCAGCAGCCAAGTCTCGTCAGGGCGCCGGGACAGGACGACAGATACGCAGTATTTT. Residues: CASSQVSSGRRDRTTDTQYF.

The chain employs TRBV7-9 and TRBJ2-3, with D perhaps matching TRBD1 (5 bases). CDR1 is SEHNR, CDR2 FQNEAQ, per germline (reference sequence). With 5 bases removed from V and 0 bases from J, the gap between germline ends came to 9 bases. The CDR3 totals 14 residues. Here the CDR3 reads CASSDKGSTDTQYF. The CDR3 bases are TGTGCCAGCAGCGACAAGGGGAGCACAGATACGCAGTATTTT.

This chain uses TRBV5-1 with TRBJ2-3, with a possible D match to TRBD2 (5 bases). The V and J ends lost 4 bases and 0 bases respectively, with 12 bases between them. CDR3 length: 15 amino acids. Germline CDR1 reads SGHRS; CDR2 reads YFSETQ. The CDR3 is CASSASGTSTDTQYF. For the CDR3, the DNA is TGCGCCAGCAGCGCAAGCGGTACTAGCACAGATACGCAGTATTTT.

The gene calls are TRBV7-2 and TRBJ2-5; TRBD2 agrees at 11 bases. The ends lost 5 bases at V and 5 bases at J; junction bases unmatched: 16. Germline loops: CDR1 SGHTA, CDR2 FQGNSA. There are 18 residues in the CDR3. The CDR3 region has the DNA TGTGCCAGCAGCCCATCGCTAACCCTAGCGGGAGGACGTGAGACCCAGTACTTC. Translation: CASSPSLTLAGGRETQYF.

The rearrangement uses TRBV4-1 and TRBJ2-5; no clear D. Per the germline V gene, CDR1 is MGHRA and CDR2 is YSYEKL. CDR3 length: 13 residues. Trimming took off 1 base at V and 5 bases at J, with 8 bases between the two ends. The CDR3 nucleotides read TGCGCCAGCAGCCAAGTCGTTCCGGAGACCCAGTACTTC. Translation gives CASSQVVPETQYF.

This clone has a handful of counts. Because the CDR3's place on the DNA is in doubt, the DNA is left out and the CDR3 is given as listed by TCRdb. This chain joins TRBV4-2 and TRBJ1-1; the table's D call of TRBD1 was not tested on the DNA. The CDR3 extends over 18 residues, inclusive of both ends. Germline-derived CDR1 and CDR2 are LGHNA and YNFKEQ. The CDR3 here is CASSQDSGQGAVNTEAFF.